The T cell receptor (beta chain) described here comes from a study of response to subunit inactivated influenza vaccine. Study-wide results and limits: Authors suggested few new T cells are recruited by each seasonal influenza vaccination.

MiXCR was run by TCRdb on the RT-PCR reads, yielding one entry per CDR3 protein. The sample yields about 480,000 distinct CDR3 sequences, around 13% seen once. Trimming shortened V by 2 bases and J by 1 base, and 9 bases separated the two germline ends. This CDR3 contains 14 residues. Per germline, CDR1 SGHRS and CDR2 YFSETQ. With regard to this clonotype: What it binds is not known.

The V gene is TRBV5-1, the J gene TRBJ1-1; D might be TRBD1 (6 bases). Material: PBMCs from blood, obtained about 6 weeks after vaccination. This receptor was obtained from a man aged 45-60 years who received an inactivated influenza vaccine. CDR3 region: CASSLNRENTEAFF. The CDR3 coding sequence is TGCGCCAGCAGCTTAAACAGGGAGAACACTGAAGCTTTCTTT.